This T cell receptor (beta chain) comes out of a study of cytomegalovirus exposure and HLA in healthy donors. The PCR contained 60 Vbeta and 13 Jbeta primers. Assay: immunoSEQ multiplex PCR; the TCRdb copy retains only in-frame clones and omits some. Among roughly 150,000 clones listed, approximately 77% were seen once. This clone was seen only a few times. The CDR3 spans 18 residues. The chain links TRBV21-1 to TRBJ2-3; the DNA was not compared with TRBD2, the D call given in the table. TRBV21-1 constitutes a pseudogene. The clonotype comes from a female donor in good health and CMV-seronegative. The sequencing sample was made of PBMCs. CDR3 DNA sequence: TGTGCCAGCAGCAAAGAGGGACTAGCGGGAGGAGGGGCAGATACGCAGTATTTT. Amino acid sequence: CASSKEGLAGGGADTQYF.